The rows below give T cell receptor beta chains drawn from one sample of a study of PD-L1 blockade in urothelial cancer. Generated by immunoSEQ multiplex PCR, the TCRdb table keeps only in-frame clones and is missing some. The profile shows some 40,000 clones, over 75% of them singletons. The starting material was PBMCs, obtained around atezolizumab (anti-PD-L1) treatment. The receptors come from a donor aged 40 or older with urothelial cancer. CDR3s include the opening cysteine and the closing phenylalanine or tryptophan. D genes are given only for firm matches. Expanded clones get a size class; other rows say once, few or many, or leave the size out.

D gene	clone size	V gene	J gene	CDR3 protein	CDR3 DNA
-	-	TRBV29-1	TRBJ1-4	CSVEGEPREKLFF	TGCAGCGTTGAAGGGGAGCCGCGAGAAAAACTGTTTTTT
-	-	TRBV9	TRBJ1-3	CASSPGGGSGNTIYF	TGTGCCAGCAGCCCCGGTGGGGGGTCTGGAAACACCATATATTTT
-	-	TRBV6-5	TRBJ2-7	CASSYSRVGGYEQYF	TGTGCCAGCAGTTACTCGAGGGTGGGGGGCTACGAGCAGTACTTC
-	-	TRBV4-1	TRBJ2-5	CASSQDRGTAKETQYF	TGCGCCAGCAGCCAAGATCGGGGGACAGCAAAAGAGACCCAGTACTTC
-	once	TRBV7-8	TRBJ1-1	CASSLGRGAWGMNTEAFF	TGTGCCAGCAGCTTAGGGCGGGGGGCGTGGGGGATGAACACTGAAGCTTTCTTT
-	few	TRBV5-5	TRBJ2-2	CASSLVEDTGELFF	TGTGCCAGCAGCTTGGTAGAGGACACCGGGGAGCTGTTTTTT
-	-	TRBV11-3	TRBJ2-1	CASSFGGQNNEQFF	TGTGCCAGCAGCTTCGGGGGGCAAAACAATGAGCAGTTCTTC
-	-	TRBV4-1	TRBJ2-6	CASSQGPPAGSSGANVLTF	TGCGCCAGCAGCCAAGGTCCACCGGCGGGGAGCTCTGGGGCCAACGTCCTGACTTTC
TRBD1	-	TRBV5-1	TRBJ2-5	CASSLATGGETQYF	TGCGCCAGCAGCTTGGCGACAGGGGGAGAGACCCAGTACTTC
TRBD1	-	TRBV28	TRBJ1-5	CASSFMGQRSNQPQHF	TGTGCCAGCAGTTTTATGGGACAGCGAAGCAATCAGCCCCAGCATTTT
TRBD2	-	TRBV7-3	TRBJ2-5	CASSLGGRRETQYF	TGTGCCAGCAGCTTAGGCGGGAGGAGGGAGACCCAGTACTTC
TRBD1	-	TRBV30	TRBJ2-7	CAWSVQQGGEQYF	TGTGCCTGGAGTGTACAACAGGGGGGCGAGCAGTACTTC
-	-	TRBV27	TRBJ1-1	CASSFQKNTEAFF	TGTGCCAGCAGTTTCCAAAAAAACACTGAAGCTTTCTTT
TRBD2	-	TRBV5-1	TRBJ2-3	CASSPGWRESSDTQYF	TGCGCCAGCAGCCCGGGTTGGCGGGAGTCGTCAGATACGCAGTATTTT
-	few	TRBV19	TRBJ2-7	CASSIESGVGYEQYF	TGTGCCAGTAGTATTGAGTCCGGGGTTGGCTACGAGCAGTACTTC
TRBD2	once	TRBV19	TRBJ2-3	CASSPVAGGPDTQYF	TGTGCCAGTAGTCCCGTAGCGGGAGGTCCAGATACGCAGTATTTT
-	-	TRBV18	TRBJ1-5	CASSPRETNNQPQHF	TGTGCCAGCTCACCGCGGGAAACGAACAATCAGCCCCAGCATTTT
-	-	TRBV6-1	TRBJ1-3	CASSEEAGGNTIYF	TGTGCCAGCAGTGAAGAGGCAGGGGGAAACACCATATATTTT
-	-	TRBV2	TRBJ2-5	CASSGRPTEGETQYF	TGTGCCAGCAGTGGAAGACCGACAGAAGGGGAGACCCAGTACTTC
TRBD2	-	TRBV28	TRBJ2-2	CASSSGAGGRTGELFF	TGTGCCAGCAGTTCGGGAGCGGGAGGGCGCACCGGGGAGCTGTTTTTT
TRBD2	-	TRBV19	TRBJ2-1	CASRAGLAGGPKQFF	TGTGCCAGTAGGGCAGGACTAGCGGGAGGGCCAAAGCAGTTCTTC
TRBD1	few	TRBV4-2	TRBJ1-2	CASSPRDRGGYGYTF	TGTGCCAGCAGCCCACGGGACAGGGGAGGGTATGGCTACACCTTC
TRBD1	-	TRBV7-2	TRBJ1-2	CASSMDRILAGYTF	TGTGCCAGCAGCATGGACAGGATCTTAGCTGGCTACACCTTC
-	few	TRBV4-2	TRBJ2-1	CASSQKGDVNEQFF	TGTGCCAGCAGCCAAAAGGGGGACGTGAATGAGCAGTTCTTC
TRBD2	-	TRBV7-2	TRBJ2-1	CASSLWVSGRHLVNEQFF	TGTGCCAGCAGCTTATGGGTTAGCGGGAGACACCTGGTGAATGAGCAGTTCTTC
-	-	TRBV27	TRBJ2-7	CASSLVRGMGEQYF	TGTGCCAGCAGTTTAGTCCGGGGAATGGGTGAGCAGTACTTC
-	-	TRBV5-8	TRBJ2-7	CASSPRSGPYEQYF	TGTGCCAGCAGCCCACGGAGCGGCCCCTACGAGCAGTACTTC
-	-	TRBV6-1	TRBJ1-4	CASSEFWTGGSNEKLFF	TGTGCCAGCAGTGAATTTTGGACCGGAGGATCCAATGAAAAACTGTTTTTT
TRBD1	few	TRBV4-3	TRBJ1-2	CASSQDLTGEVSNYGYTF	TGCGCCAGCAGCCAAGATCTTACAGGGGAGGTCTCTAACTATGGCTACACCTTC
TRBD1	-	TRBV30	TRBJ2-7	CAWDVTGLGEQYF	TGTGCCTGGGACGTGACAGGGCTCGGGGAGCAGTACTTC
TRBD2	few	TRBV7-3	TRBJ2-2	CASSPTPGRGTGELFF	TGTGCCAGCAGCCCCACCCCCGGGAGGGGGACCGGGGAGCTGTTTTTT
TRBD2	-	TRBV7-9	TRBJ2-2	CASSPAGGRNTGELFF	TGTGCCAGCAGCCCTGCCGGGGGGAGGAACACCGGGGAGCTGTTTTTT
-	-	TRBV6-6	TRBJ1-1	CASSWDRQDEAFF	TGTGCCAGCAGTTGGGACCGACAGGATGAAGCTTTCTTT
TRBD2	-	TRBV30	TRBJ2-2	CAASGRAGIGELFF	TGTGCCGCTAGCGGGAGGGCCGGGATCGGGGAGCTGTTTTTT
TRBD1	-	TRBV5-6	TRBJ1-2	CASSLSGTGWEAGYTF	TGTGCCAGCAGCTTGTCGGGGACAGGGTGGGAGGCTGGCTACACCTTC
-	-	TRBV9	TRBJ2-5	CASSVGLSPTQYF	TGTGCCAGCAGCGTTGGGCTGAGTCCGACCCAGTACTTC
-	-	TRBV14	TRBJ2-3	CASSQDRRDTQYF	TGTGCCAGCAGCCAAGACCGCCGGGATACGCAGTATTTT
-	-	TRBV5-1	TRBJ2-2	CASSPRAGTSGELFF	TGCGCCAGCAGCCCGAGGGCCGGGACATCCGGGGAGCTGTTTTTT
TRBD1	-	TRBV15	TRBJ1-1	CATSKDRGPNTEAFF	TGTGCCACCAGCAAAGACAGGGGCCCGAACACTGAAGCTTTCTTT
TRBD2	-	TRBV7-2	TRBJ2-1	CASSAGLAGEQFF	TGTGCCAGCAGCGCCGGACTAGCTGGCGAGCAGTTCTTC
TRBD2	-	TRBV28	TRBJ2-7	CASSPLALGTSGSSYEQYF	TGTGCCAGCAGCCCGCTAGCGCTAGGAACTAGCGGGAGCTCCTACGAGCAGTACTTC
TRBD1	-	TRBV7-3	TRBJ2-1	CASAAGTGAYNEQFF	TGTGCCAGCGCGGCAGGGACAGGGGCATACAATGAGCAGTTCTTC
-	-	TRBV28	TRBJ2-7	CASSGGQGSEQYF	TGTGCCAGCAGTGGTGGGCAGGGGTCCGAGCAGTACTTC
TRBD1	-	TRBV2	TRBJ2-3	CARGGSGTDTQYF	TGTGCCAGAGGGGGCAGTGGGACAGATACGCAGTATTTT
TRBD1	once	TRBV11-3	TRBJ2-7	CASSSQDRGSYEQYF	TGTGCCAGCAGCTCCCAGGACAGGGGCTCCTACGAGCAGTACTTC
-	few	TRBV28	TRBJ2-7	CASTRQSPYEQYF	TGTGCCAGCACCCGACAGTCCCCCTACGAGCAGTACTTC
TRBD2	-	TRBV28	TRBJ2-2	CASLTSGSFGELFF	TGTGCCAGCCTGACTAGCGGGAGTTTCGGGGAGCTGTTTTTT